The 15 T cell receptor beta chains in this list originate from one sample, sequenced in a study of cytomegalovirus exposure and HLA in healthy donors. PCR involved 60 Vbeta and 13 Jbeta primers. TCRdb's table, derived via immunoSEQ multiplex PCR, lists solely in-frame clones and lacks some. The sample carries tens of thousands of clones, around 77% recorded once. The source material was PBMCs. These receptors all stem from a male donor in good health and CMV-seropositive.

This clone was observed a few times. This chain links TRBV5-1 with TRBJ2-5; D gene ambiguous. The germline gives CDR1 SGHRS, CDR2 YFSETQ. V was trimmed by 0 bases and J by 2 bases, leaving 8 bases between them. The CDR3 runs 14 residues. The chain's CDR3 is CASSLGILQETQYF. In nucleotides, the CDR3 is TGCGCCAGCAGCTTGGGTATATTACAAGAGACCCAGTACTTC. Based on the CDR3 plus reference TRBV5-1 and TRBJ2-5, the full variable domain is KAGVTQTPRYLIKTRGQQVTLSCSPISGHRSVSWYQQTPGQGLQFLFEYFSETQRNKGNFPGRFSGRQFSNSRSEMNVSTLELGDSALYLCASSLGILQETQYFGPGTRLLVL.

There are a few counts of this clone. In DNA form, the CDR3 reads TGTGCCAGCAGTTCCTATCGACAGGGTAGGGACACCGGGGAGCTGTTTTTT. Protein: CASSSYRQGRDTGELFF. The chain recombines TRBV27 with TRBJ2-2; 7 positions agree with TRBD1. The CDR3 has 17 amino acids. CDR1 is MNHEY, CDR2 SMNVEV, per germline (reference sequence). V lost 4 bases to trimming and J lost 3 bases; unmatched junction nucleotides: 11.

V is TRBV5-1 and J is TRBJ2-3; 10 nucleotides line up with TRBD2. Looked up from germline, CDR1 is SGHRS and CDR2 is YFSETQ. CDR3 length equals 16 residues. After removal of 0 bases from V and 1 base from J, the junction contained 2 bases not matched to a gene. The CDR3 region has the DNA TGCGCCAGCAGCTTGGCTGGACTAGCGGGCACAGATACGCAGTATTTT. Its protein product is CASSLAGLAGTDTQYF.

This sequence joins TRBV30 and TRBJ2-1; 7 bases agree with TRBD2. CDR1 is GTSNPN, CDR2 SVGIG, per germline (reference sequence). V dropped 0 bases and J dropped 2; count of bases not matched to a gene: 4. The CDR3 has 15 amino acids. CDR3 protein: CAWSVEAGPYNEQFF. Written as DNA, the CDR3 is TGTGCCTGGAGTGTAGAAGCGGGGCCCTACAATGAGCAGTTCTTC.

A single count supports this clone. V is TRBV7-9 and J is TRBJ2-7; 9 bases align to TRBD1. Germline V lookup: CDR1 SEHNR, CDR2 FQNEAQ (reference sequence). The CDR3 runs 15 residues. Trimming removed 3 bases from V and 5 bases from J; junction bases left unmatched: 8. CDR3 protein: CASSFVTGGGNEQYF. The CDR3 bases are TGTGCCAGCAGCTTCGTGACAGGGGGTGGCAACGAGCAGTACTTC. Using reference TRBV7-9 and TRBJ2-7 for the parts outside the CDR3, the full variable domain is DTGVSQNPRHKITKRGQNVTFRCDPISEHNRLYWYRQTLGQGPEFLTYFQNEAQLEKSRLLSDRFSAERPKGSFSTLEIQRTEQGDSAMYLCASSFVTGGGNEQYFGPGTRLTVT.

This chain uses TRBV16 with TRBJ2-4; 13 bases match TRBD2. Germline assignment: CDR1 KGHSY and CDR2 FQNENV. Trimming at V came to 0 bases and at J to 6 bases, leaving 2 bases not matched to a gene. The CDR3 sequence is 16 residues long. The CDR3: CASSQSRLAGGNIQYF. The CDR3 DNA follows: TGTGCCAGCAGCCAATCTAGACTAGCGGGGGGAAACATTCAGTACTTC. Drawing the rest from reference TRBV16 and TRBJ2-4, the complete variable domain is GEEVAQTPKHLVRGEGQKAKLYCAPIKGHSYVFWYQQVLKNEFKFLISFQNENVFDETGMPKERFSAKCLPNSPCSLEIQATKLEDSAVYFCASSQSRLAGGNIQYFGAGTRLSVL.

The chain combines TRBV5-1 with TRBJ1-1; D gene uncertain. The CDR3 is 16 amino acids. V was trimmed by 0 bases and J by 1 base, leaving 13 bases between them. Germline V lookup: CDR1 SGHRS, CDR2 YFSETQ. Here the CDR3 DNA reads TGCGCCAGCAGCTTGGTTGGAGGGCCGGGGAACACTGAAGCTTTCTTT. It yields the protein CASSLVGGPGNTEAFF.

The V call is TRBV6-1, the J call TRBJ2-3, with 8 bases identical to TRBD1. Per the germline V gene, CDR1 is MNHNS and CDR2 is SASEGT. The length of the CDR3 is 14 residues. Trimming took 7 bases from V and 4 from J; bases not matched to a gene: 7. The CDR3 DNA is TGTGCCAGCAATGACAGGGGTCCGTCAGATACGCAGTATTTT. It yields the protein CASNDRGPSDTQYF.

The chain employs TRBV4-2 and TRBJ2-1, with TRBD2 matching over 12 bases. Trimming removed 4 bases from V and 8 bases from J; junction bases left unmatched: 9. This CDR3 region has 16 residues. Germline V gives CDR1 LGHNA, CDR2 YNFKEQ. DNA of the CDR3: TGTGCCAGCAGCCCCGACCTAGCGGGGGGGCTTGATGAGCAGTTCTTC. Translating gives CASSPDLAGGLDEQFF.

The sample holds one count of this clone. The chain carries TRBV4-2 and TRBJ1-5, with 10 bases matching TRBD1. With 0 bases clipped from V and 6 bases from J, the junction kept 8 bases outside the gene matches. CDR1 is LGHNA and CDR2 is YNFKEQ in the germline V gene. This CDR3 region has 17 residues. CDR3 in DNA: TGTGCCAGCAGCCAAGAGTGGGACAGGGGAGCGGGTCAGCCCCAGCATTTT. Translated, it gives CASSQEWDRGAGQPQHF.

The V gene is TRBV29-1, the J gene TRBJ1-5; 9 positions agree with TRBD1. Germline lookup yields CDR1 SQVTM and CDR2 ANQGSEA. V was pared by 4 bases and J by 7 bases, with 5 bases of the junction left unmatched. CDR3 length: 13 residues. This CDR3 reads CSVGQGVGQPQHF. The CDR3 DNA reads TGCAGCGTTGGACAGGGGGTTGGGCAGCCCCAGCATTTT.

The chain links TRBV7-9 to TRBJ1-2, with unresolved D. Germline V CDR1 and CDR2: SEHNR, FQNEAQ (reference sequence). Trimming took off 1 base at V and 0 bases at J, with 9 bases between the two ends. The CDR3 is 15 residues long. CDR3 loop: CASSLGVRANYGYTF. CDR3 DNA sequence: TGTGCCAGCAGCTTAGGTGTGAGGGCTAACTATGGCTACACCTTC. Combining the CDR3 with reference TRBV7-9 and TRBJ1-2 gives the whole variable domain DTGVSQNPRHKITKRGQNVTFRCDPISEHNRLYWYRQTLGQGPEFLTYFQNEAQLEKSRLLSDRFSAERPKGSFSTLEIQRTEQGDSAMYLCASSLGVRANYGYTFGSGTRLTVV.

This rearrangement joins TRBV2 to TRBJ2-2, with TRBD2 matching 11 bases. Losses at the gene ends were 6 bases for V and 5 bases for J; bases not matched to a gene: 8. This CDR3 contains 16 residues. CDR1 and CDR2 from the germline V gene are SNHLY and FYNNEI. The CDR3 sequence is CASRKTSGVLTGELFF. The DNA for the CDR3 is TGTGCCAGCAGAAAGACTAGCGGGGTATTGACCGGGGAGCTGTTTTTT.

This clone was observed once. The genes are TRBV19 and TRBJ1-2, with D tentatively TRBD1 (5 bases). V shed 5 bases and J shed 4 bases, with 11 bases lying between them. This CDR3 is built from 13 residues. Per germline, CDR1 LNHDA and CDR2 SQIVND (reference sequence). The CDR3 loop is CASSAGQIYGYTF. The CDR3 DNA reads TGTGCCAGTAGTGCCGGACAAATCTATGGCTACACCTTC.

The rearrangement uses TRBV5-1 and TRBJ2-3, with a tentative D call TRBD2 (5 bases). Germline V gene sequence: CDR1 SGHRS, CDR2 YFSETQ. The CDR3 sequence is 13 residues long. V lost 0 bases, J lost 6 bases, and 8 bases lay in between. The CDR3 sequence is CASSLGRWDTQYF. CDR3 sequence (DNA): TGCGCCAGCAGCTTGGGGAGGTGGGATACGCAGTATTTT.